This T cell receptor (beta chain) was found in a study of siplizumab effects on memory and regulatory T cells. Profiling relied on immunoSEQ multiplex PCR, and the TCRdb table lists in-frame clones only, not all of them. The repertoire holds approximately 50,000 clones, over 90% seen once, with under 20% in the top ten. Germline V CDR1 and CDR2: MNHNY, SVGAGI (reference sequence). CDR3 length: 16 residues. The V and J ends lost 5 bases and 0 bases, in that order; junction bases with no gene match: 7. The source material was CD8+ T cells sorted from blood. The chain joins TRBV6-6 to TRBJ2-4; 7 positions match TRBD1. The source of this sequence is a human donor in good health. The CDR3 DNA reads TGTGCCAGCAGTCTGGACAGGCCTGAAGCCAAAAACATTCAGTACTTC. It is translated as CASSLDRPEAKNIQYF.